This T cell receptor beta chain was sequenced during a study of shared clonotypes between healthy human individuals. Study-level points and caveats: Sample collection involved blood only; tissue repertoires are likely different. Clonotype sharing among donors likely depends on sequencing depth.

This clone was picked up one time. What it binds is unknown. The CDR3 is 17 residues long. Germline assignment: CDR1 SGHAT and CDR2 FQNNGV. J was trimmed by 2 bases and V by 1 base; bases with no gene match: 4. The healthy adult donors were HIV-negative and reported no recent acute infections or vaccinations. When samples were unsorted, around 90 million PBMCs were used for genomic DNA. TCRdb's copy holds only in-frame clones and misses some; the assay was immunoSEQ multiplex PCR. The sample contains about 520,000 clones, around four fifths of which appear only once. The sequenced material came from PBMCs. The V gene is TRBV11-2, the J gene TRBJ2-3, with 12 bases aligning to TRBD2. This sequence was found in a woman in her thirties or forties in good health. Some clones in this sample may be carry-over from other donors' samples. The CDR3 reads CASSLVRLAGVTDTQYF. DNA of the CDR3: TGTGCCAGCAGCTTAGTGAGACTAGCGGGAGTCACAGATACGCAGTATTTT.